This T cell receptor beta chain stems from a study of blood T cell repertoires in COVID-19. Study background: Researchers got acute and convalescent COVID-19 samples from the United States, Italy and Spain.

Data came from immunoSEQ multiplex PCR; TCRdb stores just in-frame clones and leaves some out. This table has tens of thousands of clones, 85% to 90% appearing once. Sequenced input: PBMCs or T cells enriched from blood (not recorded which). This clonotype was obtained from a woman aged 45-60 years with acute COVID-19.

As DNA, the CDR3 is TGTGCCAGCAATCAACCGGGACAGGGAAAAGAGACCCAGTACTTC. Its protein is CASNQPGQGKETQYF. V usage is TRBV6-5 and J usage is TRBJ2-5; 9 bases are shared with TRBD1. The CDR3 contains 15 residues. CDR1 MNHEY and CDR2 SVGAGI come from the germline V gene. With V trimmed by 7 bases and J by 3 bases, 9 bases remained unmatched.